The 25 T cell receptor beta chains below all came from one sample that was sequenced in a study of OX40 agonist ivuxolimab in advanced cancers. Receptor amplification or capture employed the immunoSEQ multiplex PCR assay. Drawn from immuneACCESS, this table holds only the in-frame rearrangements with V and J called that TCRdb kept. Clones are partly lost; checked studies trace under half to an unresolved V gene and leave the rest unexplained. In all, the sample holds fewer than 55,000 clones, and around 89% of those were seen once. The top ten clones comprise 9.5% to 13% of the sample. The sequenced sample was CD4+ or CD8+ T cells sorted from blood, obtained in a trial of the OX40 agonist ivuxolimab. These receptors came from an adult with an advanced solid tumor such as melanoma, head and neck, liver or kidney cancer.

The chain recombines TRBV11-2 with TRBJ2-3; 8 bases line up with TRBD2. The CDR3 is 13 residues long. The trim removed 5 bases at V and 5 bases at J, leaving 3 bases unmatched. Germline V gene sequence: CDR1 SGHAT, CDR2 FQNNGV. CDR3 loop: CASSPTSGDTQYF. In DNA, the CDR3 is TGTGCCAGCAGCCCTACTAGCGGAGATACGCAGTATTTT.

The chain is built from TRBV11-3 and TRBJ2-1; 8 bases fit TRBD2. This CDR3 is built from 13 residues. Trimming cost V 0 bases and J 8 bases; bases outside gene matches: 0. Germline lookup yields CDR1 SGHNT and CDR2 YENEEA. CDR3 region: CASSLDGGDEQFF. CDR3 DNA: TGTGCCAGCAGCTTAGACGGGGGGGATGAGCAGTTCTTC.

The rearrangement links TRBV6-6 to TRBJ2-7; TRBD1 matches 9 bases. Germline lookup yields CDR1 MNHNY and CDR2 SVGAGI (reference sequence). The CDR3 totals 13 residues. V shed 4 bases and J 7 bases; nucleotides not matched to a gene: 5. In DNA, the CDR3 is TGTGCCAGCAGTTTACAGGGGGCCGGTGAGCAGTACTTC. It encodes CASSLQGAGEQYF.

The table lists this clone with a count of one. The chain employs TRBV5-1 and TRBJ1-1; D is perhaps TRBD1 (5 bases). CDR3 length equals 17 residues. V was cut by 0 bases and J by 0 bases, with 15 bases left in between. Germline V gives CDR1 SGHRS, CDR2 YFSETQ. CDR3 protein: CASSLGGGWGMNTEAFF. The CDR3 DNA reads TGCGCCAGCAGCTTGGGTGGGGGTTGGGGCATGAACACTGAAGCTTTCTTT.

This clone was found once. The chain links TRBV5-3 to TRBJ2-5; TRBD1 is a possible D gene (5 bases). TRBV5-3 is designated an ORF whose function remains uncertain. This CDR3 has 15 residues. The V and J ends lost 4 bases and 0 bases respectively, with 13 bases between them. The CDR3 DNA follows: TGTGCCAGAAGCGTAAAACAGGCGTACCAAGAGACCCAGTACTTC. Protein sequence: CARSVKQAYQETQYF.

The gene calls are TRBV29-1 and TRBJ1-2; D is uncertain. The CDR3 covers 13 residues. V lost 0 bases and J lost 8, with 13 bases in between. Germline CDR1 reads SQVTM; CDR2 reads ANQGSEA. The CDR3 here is CSVEEDELGGYTF. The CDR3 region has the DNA TGCAGCGTTGAAGAAGACGAATTGGGGGGCTACACCTTC. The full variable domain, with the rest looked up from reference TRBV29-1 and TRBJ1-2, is SAVISQKPSRDICQRGTSLTIQCQVDSQVTMMFWYRQQPGQSLTLIATANQGSEATYESGFVIDKFPISRPNLTFSTLTVSNMSPEDSSIYLCSVEEDELGGYTFGSGTRLTVV.

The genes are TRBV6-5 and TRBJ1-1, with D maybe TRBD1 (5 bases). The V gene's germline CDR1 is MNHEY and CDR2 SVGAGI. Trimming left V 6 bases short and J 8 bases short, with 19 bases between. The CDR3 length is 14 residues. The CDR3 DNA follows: TGTGCCAGCAGAGTCCAGGGAATCAATAGGGAAGCTTTCTTT. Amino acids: CASRVQGINREAFF.

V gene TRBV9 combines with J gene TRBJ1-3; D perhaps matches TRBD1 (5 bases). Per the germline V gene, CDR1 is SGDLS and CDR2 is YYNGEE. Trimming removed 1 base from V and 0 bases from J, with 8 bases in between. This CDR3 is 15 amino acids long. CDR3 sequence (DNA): TGTGCCAGCAGCGTAAGAGGGGACTCTGGAAACACCATATATTTT. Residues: CASSVRGDSGNTIYF.

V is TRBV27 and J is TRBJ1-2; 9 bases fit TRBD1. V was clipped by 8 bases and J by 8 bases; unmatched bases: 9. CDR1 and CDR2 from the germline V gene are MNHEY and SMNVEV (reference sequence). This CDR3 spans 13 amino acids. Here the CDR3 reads CASGKQGAPGYTF. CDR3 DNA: TGTGCCAGCGGTAAACAGGGGGCGCCCGGCTACACCTTC.

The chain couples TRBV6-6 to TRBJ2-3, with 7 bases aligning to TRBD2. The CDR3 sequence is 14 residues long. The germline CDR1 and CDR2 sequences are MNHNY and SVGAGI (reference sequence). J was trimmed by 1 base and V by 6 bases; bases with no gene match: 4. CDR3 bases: TGTGCCAGCAGAAGACTAGCTGGCACAGATACGCAGTATTTT. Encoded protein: CASRRLAGTDTQYF.

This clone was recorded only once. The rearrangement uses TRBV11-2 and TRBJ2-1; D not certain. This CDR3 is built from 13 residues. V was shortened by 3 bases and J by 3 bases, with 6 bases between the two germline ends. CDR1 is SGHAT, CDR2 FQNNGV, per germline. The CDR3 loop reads CASSFGNYNEQFF. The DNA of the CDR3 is TGTGCCAGCAGCTTCGGCAACTACAATGAGCAGTTCTTC.

The CDR3 reads CASSPGPTDTQYF. Written as DNA, the CDR3 is TGCGCCAGCAGTCCGGGACCTACAGATACGCAGTATTTT. The chain joins TRBV5-1 to TRBJ2-3, with D tentatively TRBD1 or TRBD2 (5 bases each). Trimming pared 5 bases from V and 3 bases from J, leaving 10 bases between. Germline loops: CDR1 SGHRS, CDR2 YFSETQ. This CDR3 is built from 13 residues.

The CDR3 coding sequence is TGCAGCGTCCTCACCCCCCCACAAGACAATGAGCAGTTCTTC. It is translated as CSVLTPPQDNEQFF. This chain links TRBV29-1 with TRBJ2-1; D gene unclear. This CDR3 region has 14 residues. CDR1 is SQVTM and CDR2 is ANQGSEA in the germline V gene. Trimming shortened V by 6 bases and J by 5 bases, and 17 bases separated the two germline ends.

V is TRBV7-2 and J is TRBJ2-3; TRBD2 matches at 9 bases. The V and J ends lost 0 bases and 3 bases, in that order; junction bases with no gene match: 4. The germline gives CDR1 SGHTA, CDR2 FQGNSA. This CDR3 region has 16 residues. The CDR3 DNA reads TGTGCCAGCAGCTTAGCCCCAGCGGGAGGAACAGATACGCAGTATTTT. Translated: CASSLAPAGGTDTQYF.

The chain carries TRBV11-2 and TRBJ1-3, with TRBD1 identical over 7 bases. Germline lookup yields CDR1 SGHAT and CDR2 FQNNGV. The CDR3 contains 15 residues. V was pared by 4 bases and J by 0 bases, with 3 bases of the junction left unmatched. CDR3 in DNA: TGTGCCAGCAGCTGGGGACAGCACTCTGGAAACACCATATATTTT. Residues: CASSWGQHSGNTIYF. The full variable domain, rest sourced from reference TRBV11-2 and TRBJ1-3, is EAGVAQSPRYKIIEKRQSVAFWCNPISGHATLYWYQQILGQGPKLLIQFQNNGVVDDSQLPKDRFSAERLKGVDSTLKIQPAKLEDSAVYLCASSWGQHSGNTIYFGEGSWLTVV.

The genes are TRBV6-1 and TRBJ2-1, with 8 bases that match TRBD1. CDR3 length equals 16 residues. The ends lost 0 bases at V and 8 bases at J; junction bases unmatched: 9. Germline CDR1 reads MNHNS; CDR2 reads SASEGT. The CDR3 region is CASSEAGQGAWDEQFF. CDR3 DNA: TGTGCCAGCAGTGAAGCTGGACAGGGAGCCTGGGATGAGCAGTTCTTC.

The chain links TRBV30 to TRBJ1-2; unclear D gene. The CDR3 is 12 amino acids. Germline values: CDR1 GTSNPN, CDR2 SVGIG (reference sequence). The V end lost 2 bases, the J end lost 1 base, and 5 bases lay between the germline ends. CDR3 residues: CAWSRDNYGYTF. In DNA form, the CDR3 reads TGTGCCTGGAGTCGGGATAACTATGGCTACACCTTC.

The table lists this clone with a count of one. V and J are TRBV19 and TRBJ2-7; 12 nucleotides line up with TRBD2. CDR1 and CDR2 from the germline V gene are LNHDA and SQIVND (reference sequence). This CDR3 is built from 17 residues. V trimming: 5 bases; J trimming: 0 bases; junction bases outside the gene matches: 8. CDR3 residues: CASSVRTSGTYSYEQYF. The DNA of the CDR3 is TGTGCCAGTAGTGTACGGACTAGCGGGACCTACTCCTACGAGCAGTACTTC.

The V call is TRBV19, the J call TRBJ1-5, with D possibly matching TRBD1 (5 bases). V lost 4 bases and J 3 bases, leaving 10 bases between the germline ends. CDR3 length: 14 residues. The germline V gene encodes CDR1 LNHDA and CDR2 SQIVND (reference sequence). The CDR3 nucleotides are TGTGCCAGTAGTACCGACAGATTCAATCAGCCCCAGCATTTT. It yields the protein CASSTDRFNQPQHF.

CDR3 DNA: TGTGCCAGCAGCTTAGGGACTAGCGACACAGATACGCAGTATTTT. Its protein is CASSLGTSDTDTQYF. This rearrangement joins TRBV5-4 to TRBJ2-3; 10 nucleotides align to TRBD2. V trimming: 2 bases; J trimming: 2 bases; junction bases outside the gene matches: 2. Germline V gives CDR1 SGHNT, CDR2 YYREEE (reference sequence). CDR3 size: 15 residues. The full variable domain, completed using reference TRBV5-4 and TRBJ2-3, is ETGVTQSPTHLIKTRGQQVTLRCSSQSGHNTVSWYQQALGQGPQFIFQYYREEENGRGNFPPRFSGLQFPNYSSELNVNALELDDSALYLCASSLGTSDTDTQYFGPGTRLTVL.

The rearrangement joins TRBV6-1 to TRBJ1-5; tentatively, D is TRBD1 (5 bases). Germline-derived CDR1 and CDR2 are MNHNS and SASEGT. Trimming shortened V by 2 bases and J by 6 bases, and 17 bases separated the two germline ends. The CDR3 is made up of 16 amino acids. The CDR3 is CASSEQAGRGGQPQHF. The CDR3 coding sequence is TGTGCCAGCAGTGAACAGGCAGGCCGCGGGGGTCAGCCCCAGCATTTT.

The CDR3 DNA follows: TGTGCCAGCAGCGGACAGGGGAATCAGCCCCAGCATTTT. Residues: CASSGQGNQPQHF. The chain couples TRBV2 to TRBJ1-5, with 9 bases lining up with TRBD1. Trimming cost V 6 bases and J 4 bases; bases outside gene matches: 1. CDR1 is SNHLY, CDR2 FYNNEI, per germline. CDR3 size: 13 residues.

This CDR3 reads CASSDYTGELFF. The CDR3 coding sequence is TGTGCCAGCAGTGACTACACCGGGGAGCTGTTTTTT. J is TRBJ2-2 and V is TRBV6-4; D is undetermined. The germline V and J ends were trimmed by 1 base and 3 bases, with 0 bases remaining between them. The CDR3 sequence is 12 residues long. Germline-derived CDR1 and CDR2 are MRHNA and SNTAGT.

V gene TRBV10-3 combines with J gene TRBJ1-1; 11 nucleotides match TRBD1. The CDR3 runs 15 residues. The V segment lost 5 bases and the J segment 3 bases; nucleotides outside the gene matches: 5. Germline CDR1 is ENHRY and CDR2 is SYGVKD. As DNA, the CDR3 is TGTGCCATCAGTCCCGGGACAGGGGGGGACACTGAAGCTTTCTTT. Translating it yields CAISPGTGGDTEAFF.

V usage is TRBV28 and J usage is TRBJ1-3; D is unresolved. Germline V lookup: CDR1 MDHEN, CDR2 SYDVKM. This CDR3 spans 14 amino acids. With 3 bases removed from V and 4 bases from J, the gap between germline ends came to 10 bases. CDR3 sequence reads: CASSFRGSGNTIYF. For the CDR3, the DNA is TGTGCCAGCAGTTTCCGGGGATCAGGAAACACCATATATTTT.